The present TCR beta chain was sequenced within a study of HIV-infected patients and healthy controls (TCRdb year 2014). For the wider study: Although they stayed below normal ranges, CD4 counts in about 85% of the 16 patients rose modestly but significantly after three months of therapy. The CD4:CD8 ratio rose slightly, whereas CD8 counts showed no consistent shift during early therapy. Viral load fell below detection in about 65% of the 16 patients by the second bleed and in all patients following a further year of therapy. The study tested whether deep TCR repertoire sequencing of HIV patients' small blood samples could capture immune perturbation and reconstitution. Overall T-cell lymphocytopenia was not observed in the patients, and no significant difference from controls was found in total CDR3 counts per chain.

Whole blood was used without cell fractionation, so the repertoire reflected all unsorted peripheral T cells. For RNA extraction, an approximately 2.5 ml sample of peripheral blood was drawn into Tempus tubes. The study enrolled HIV-infected adults who had not yet received antiretroviral therapy and were about to begin treatment, and it processed the first sixteen eligible patients. Patients were deemed ineligible for enrollment if they had febrile or AIDS-related illness, tumors, hepatitis B or C coinfection, immunomodulatory therapy, recent vaccination or treatment interruptions. The TURBO-DNase kit was used to remove leftover genomic DNA, and GLOBINclear was used to deplete globin mRNA. Just before antiretroviral therapy was started, pretreatment blood was collected from HIV-infected patients. SuperScript III was used to reverse transcribe 500 ng RNA with primers targeting the alpha and beta constant regions. Separate alpha and beta chain libraries were generated by chain-specific third strand synthesis with multiplexing indices. The protocol used a single primer pair to amplify all rearrangements within a chain, which avoided primer bias, and attached molecular barcodes to each cDNA molecule. Purified cDNA was ligated with T4 RNA Ligase 1 onto a 5' RACE adapter bearing a random hexamer and the SP2 sequencing primer site. Second strand synthesis was performed with Phusion polymerase and primed from the SP2 site, and slow temperature ramps were applied to favor optimal annealing. Each molecule's 12-nucleotide barcode consisted of two random hexamer sequences, both added before amplification and joined together. P5 and P7 adapter elements plus a second index were added in a short first PCR, which was followed by a 23-cycle amplification PCR with P5s and P7 primers. Libraries received roughly 26 PCR cycles in total, were quantified on a Qubit, sized on a Bioanalyzer, and diluted to about 4 nM. Normalized libraries were sequenced on an Illumina MiSeq with 2 x 250 paired-end kits. Reverse transcription reactions were cleaned up on MinElute columns and eluted into roughly 9.8 ul Tris-Cl. A 1:1 ratio of AMPure XP beads was used to clean the adapter ligations after they had run for around 20 hours at 16 degrees C. The authors' analysis ran thus. Demultiplexed FASTQ files were processed with a modified Decombinator that output V, J, insert and barcode information. Sequences that shared a barcode but differed from the dominant sequence were treated as errors and discarded, and barcodes were clustered at Levenshtein distance 3 and counted to estimate the original cDNA molecules. For downstream analyses, the R packages ineq, vegan, igraph and RCytoscape were used, along with IMGT nomenclature and CDR3 definitions. V gene usage was calculated across distinct sequences, with every TCR tallied a single time to avoid skew from clonal expansion. Similarity networks connected unique CDR3 amino acid sequences within a donor whenever two sequences differed by a single Levenshtein edit. Published HIV-specific CDR3s (around 91 alpha, 650 to 850 beta) and CMV-specific CDR3s (around 13 alpha, a few hundred beta) were compiled and searched for in the repertoires. Random subsampling to size-matched repertoires showed patients' decreased diversity was not caused by their lower sequence numbers. TCRdb itself trimmed the public reads at Q25 with fastp, ran MiXCR and retained productive beta chains. Here each entry gathers all rows of one CDR3 protein and keeps the most common genes and DNA. Clone size and V and J calls follow TCRdb, not the original study. The sample records approximately 10,000 distinct CDR3 sequences, approximately 8% of which are singletons. In total, the top ten clones hold about 35% of the sample.

Summary of the overall study and its limitations: MAIT cell alpha-chain CDR3s were found at high frequency in healthy controls but were severely depleted in HIV+ repertoires. Unequal numbers of distinct sequences between patients and controls complicated comparisons, and size-matching overweighted rare events from HIV-infected data. Using whole blood restricted sequencing depth and prevented separating the dynamics of distinct T-cell subpopulations. Pairing of alpha and beta chains was not determined in the samples. HIV-infected repertoires had significantly higher mean Gini indices than controls, possibly reflecting oligoclonality. The observed differences in diversity could not be explained by the slight differences in age and sex profiles between the study cohorts. By Jaccard index and by the count of highly shared sequences, healthy controls shared more CDR3s between individuals than HIV+ patients did. In size-matched repertoire data, the apparent post-therapy recovery of the Gini index in HIV-infected patients was not replicated. Donor HLA types were not determined in the study. Significantly different mean usage between HIV-infected patients and controls was observed for eight alpha and eight beta V genes. HIV-associated CDR3s exhibited a significant reduction in frequency during therapy, whereas CMV-associated CDR3s exhibited no significant change, although the majority increased in frequency. Compared with untreated HIV+ repertoires, healthy control repertoires had roughly threefold more distinct CDR3s and higher Shannon diversity. A major limit on how widely the findings apply, in the view of the authors, was that only sixteen HIV-infected individuals were processed.

This clonotype was observed at least ten times. The antigen this receptor binds is unknown. Per-base qualities were not stored, and no clone one base away is much larger. CDR1 SGHRS and CDR2 YFSETQ were looked up in the germline V gene. V is reduced by 4 bases and J by 0 bases, leaving a spacing of 7 bases between them. The CDR3 sequence holds 13 residues, the cysteine and phenylalanine included. The only DNA kept is the CDR3, 39 bases in frame from the first base. The chain links TRBV5-1 with TRBJ1-1, with the D segment identity uncertain. This clonotype was sampled from an adult with HIV infection. The donor label of this sample is uncertain. The sample in question was blood, obtained before antiretroviral therapy. The DNA sequence is given as TGCGCCAGCAGCCCGGTGATGAACACTGAAGCTTTCTTT. This yields the protein CASSPVMNTEAFF.